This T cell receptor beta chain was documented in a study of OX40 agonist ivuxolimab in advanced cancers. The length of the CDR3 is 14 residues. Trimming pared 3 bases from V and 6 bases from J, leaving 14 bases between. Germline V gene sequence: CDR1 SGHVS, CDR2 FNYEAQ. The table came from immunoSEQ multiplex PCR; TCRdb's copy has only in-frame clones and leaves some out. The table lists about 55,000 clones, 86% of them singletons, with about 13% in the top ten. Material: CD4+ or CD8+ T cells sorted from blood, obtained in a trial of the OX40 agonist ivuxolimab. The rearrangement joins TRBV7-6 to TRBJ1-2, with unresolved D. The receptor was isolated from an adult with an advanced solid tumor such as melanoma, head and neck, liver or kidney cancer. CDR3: CASSFPEGTDGYTF. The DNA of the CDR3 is TGTGCCAGCAGCTTCCCGGAAGGTACCGATGGCTACACCTTC.